This T cell receptor beta chain was recorded in a study of cytomegalovirus exposure and HLA in healthy donors. Trimming cost V 8 bases and J 0 bases; bases outside gene matches: 9. The CDR3 length is 15 residues. The PCR made use of 60 Vbeta and 13 Jbeta primers. Produced via immunoSEQ multiplex PCR; TCRdb's table is partial and in-frame only. This sample has 100,000 to 150,000 clones, with roughly two thirds found just once. The rearrangement links TRBV23-1 to TRBJ2-7, with TRBD2 identical over 8 bases. TRBV23-1 belongs to the ORF category, with a function that is uncertain. The clonotype was recovered from a man aged 25-45 years in good health and CMV-seropositive. Input material: PBMCs. CDR3 amino acids: CASRPVSGTSYEQYF. CDR3 in DNA: TGCGCCAGCCGGCCGGTTAGCGGGACCTCCTACGAGCAGTACTTC.